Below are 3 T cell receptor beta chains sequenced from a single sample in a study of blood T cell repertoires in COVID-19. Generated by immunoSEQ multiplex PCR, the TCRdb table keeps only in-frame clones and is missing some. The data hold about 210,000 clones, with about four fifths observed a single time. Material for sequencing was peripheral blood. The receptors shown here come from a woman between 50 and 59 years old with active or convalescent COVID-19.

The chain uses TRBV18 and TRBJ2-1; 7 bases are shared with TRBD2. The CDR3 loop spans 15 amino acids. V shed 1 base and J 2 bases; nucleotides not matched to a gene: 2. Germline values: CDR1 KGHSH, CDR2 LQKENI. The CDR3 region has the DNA TGTGCCAGCTCACCACAAGCGGGAACCTACAATGAGCAGTTCTTC. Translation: CASSPQAGTYNEQFF.

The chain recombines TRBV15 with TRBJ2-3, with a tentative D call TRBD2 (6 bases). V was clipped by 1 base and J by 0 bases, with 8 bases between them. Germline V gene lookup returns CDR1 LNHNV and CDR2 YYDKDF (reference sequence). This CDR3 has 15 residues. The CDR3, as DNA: TGTGCCACCAGCAGAGCGGCGGGGAGCACAGATACGCAGTATTTT. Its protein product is CATSRAAGSTDTQYF. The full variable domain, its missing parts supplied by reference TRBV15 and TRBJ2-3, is DAMVIQNPRYQVTQFGKPVTLSCSQTLNHNVMYWYQQKSSQAPKLLFHYYDKDFNNEADTPDNFQSRRPNTSFCFLDIRSPGLGDTAMYLCATSRAAGSTDTQYFGPGTRLTVL.

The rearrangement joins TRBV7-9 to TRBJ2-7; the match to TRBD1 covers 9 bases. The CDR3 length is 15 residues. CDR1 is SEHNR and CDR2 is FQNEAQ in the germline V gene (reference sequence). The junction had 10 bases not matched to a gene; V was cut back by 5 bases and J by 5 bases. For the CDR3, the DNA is TGTGCCAGCAGCACTGCCGGGACAGGGCTCAACGAGCAGTACTTC. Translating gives CASSTAGTGLNEQYF.